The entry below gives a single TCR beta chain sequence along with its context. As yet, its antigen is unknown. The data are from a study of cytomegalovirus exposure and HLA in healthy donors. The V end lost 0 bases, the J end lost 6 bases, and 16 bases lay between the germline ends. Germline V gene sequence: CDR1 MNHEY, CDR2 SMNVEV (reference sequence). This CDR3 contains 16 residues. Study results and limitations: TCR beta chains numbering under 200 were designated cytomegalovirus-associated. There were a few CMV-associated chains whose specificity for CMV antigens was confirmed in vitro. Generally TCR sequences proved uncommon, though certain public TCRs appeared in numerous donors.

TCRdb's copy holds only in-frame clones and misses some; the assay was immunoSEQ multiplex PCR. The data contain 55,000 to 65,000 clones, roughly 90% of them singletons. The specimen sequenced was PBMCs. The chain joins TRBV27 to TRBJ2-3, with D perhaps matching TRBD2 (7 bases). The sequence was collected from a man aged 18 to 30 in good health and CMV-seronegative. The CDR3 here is CASSLSGGAGGDTQYF. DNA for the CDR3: TGTGCCAGCAGTTTATCGGGGGGGGCGGGCGGGGATACGCAGTATTTT.